The entry below describes one T cell receptor beta chain. Its target is not known. The primer mix had 60 Vbeta and 13 Jbeta primers. Libraries were prepared by immunoSEQ multiplex PCR; TCRdb keeps only in-frame clonotypes and omits some of them. The sample data list roughly 140,000 clones. This sample is part of a study of cytomegalovirus exposure and HLA in healthy donors. The study, taken as a whole, reports: A later analysis found most CMV-associated TCR beta chains apparently HLA-restricted. Around 160 TCR beta chains were listed as cytomegalovirus-associated.

From germline, CDR1 is MNHEY and CDR2 SVGAGI. Trimming took 6 bases from V and 10 from J; bases not matched to a gene: 12. There are 14 residues in the CDR3. The TCR originated in a male donor in good health and CMV-seronegative. This sequence joins TRBV6-5 and TRBJ2-3; 8 bases are a match to TRBD1. The sample taken for sequencing was PBMCs. CDR3 loop: CASSSGQGIEAQYF. DNA for the CDR3: TGTGCCAGCAGCTCTGGACAGGGAATAGAAGCGCAGTATTTT.